One and the same sample provided the 9 T cell receptor beta chains below, sequenced in a study of regulatory T cells in long-lasting Graves disease. Sequencing libraries for TCR beta were prepared with iRepertoire HTBI primers and Arm-PCR of CDR3 regions. TCRdb independently ran MiXCR on the multiplex PCR reads; one entry per CDR3 protein. The profile shows roughly 450,000 distinct CDR3 sequences, less than 25% of them singletons. Time point given: persistent/refractory GD, antithyroid drugs over 5 years with positive TRAb. Making the TCR library involved RNA that had been extracted from PBMCs. The sample here was peripheral blood mononuclear cells (PBMCs), taken when the disease was refractory, from a patient treated with antithyroid drugs. Receptors were obtained from a female donor with Graves disease.

The chain uses TRBV18 and TRBJ2-3, with 11 positions matching TRBD1. Losses at the gene ends were 1 base for V and 4 bases for J; bases not matched to a gene: 4. The CDR3 totals 16 residues. Looked up from germline, CDR1 is KGHSH and CDR2 is LQKENI. CDR3 sequence reads: CASSPRTGGVADTQYF. The CDR3 region has the DNA TGTGCCAGCTCACCACGGACAGGGGGCGTTGCAGATACGCAGTATTTT.

This clonotype was detected many times. CDR3 DNA: TGTGCCAGCAGCGGGACAGGGGGAGGCAATCAGCCCCAGCATTTT. Protein sequence: CASSGTGGGNQPQHF. The chain links TRBV2 to TRBJ1-5; TRBD1 matches 11 bases. There are 15 residues in the CDR3. Trimming cost V 6 bases and J 2 bases; bases outside gene matches: 3. CDR1 and CDR2 from the germline V gene are SNHLY and FYNNEI. Together with reference TRBV2 and TRBJ1-5, the CDR3 gives the full variable domain: EPEVTQTPSHQVTQMGQEVILRCVPISNHLYFYWYRQILGQKVEFLVSFYNNEISEKSEIFDDQFSVERPDGSNFTLKIRSTKLEDSAMYFCASSGTGGGNQPQHFGDGTRLSIL.

This clonotype was picked up a small number of times. The V gene is TRBV20-1, the J gene TRBJ2-7; D gene ambiguous. V was trimmed by 2 bases and J by 2 bases, leaving 13 bases between them. Per germline, CDR1 DFQATT and CDR2 SNEGSKA (reference sequence). The CDR3 is 14 amino acids. The CDR3 DNA follows: TGCAGTGCTAGAATGGTACGGAGCCCCTACGAGCAGTACTTC. It encodes CSARMVRSPYEQYF.

This clonotype was found a few times. The chain has TRBV28 and TRBJ2-7; 7 bases are shared with TRBD1. V gave up 4 bases and J gave up 0 bases; unmatched junction bases: 3. Germline values: CDR1 MDHEN, CDR2 SYDVKM. CDR3 length: 14 residues. The CDR3 bases are TGTGCCAGCAGTTCCGGACAGGCCTCCTACGAGCAGTACTTC. Translating it yields CASSSGQASYEQYF.

This clonotype showed up just a few times. The chain recombines TRBV29-1 with TRBJ1-2; no firm D call. CDR1 and CDR2 from the germline V gene are SQVTM and ANQGSEA. Between the trimmed V and J ends, which lost 4 bases and 1 base, there was a span of 7 bases. The CDR3 spans 12 residues. The CDR3 protein is CSVVGVNYGYTF. CDR3 nucleotides: TGCAGCGTTGTTGGGGTTAACTATGGCTACACCTTC.

The genes are TRBV7-8 and TRBJ2-7; 12 bases map to TRBD2. Germline loops: CDR1 SGHVS, CDR2 FQNEAQ. The trim removed 5 bases at V and 4 bases at J, leaving 6 bases unmatched. The CDR3 is 15 amino acids. Here the CDR3 DNA reads TGTGCCAGCAGCCAGGGGACTAGCGGGTTATACGAGCAGTACTTC. Translated, it gives CASSQGTSGLYEQYF.

The V gene is TRBV29-1, the J gene TRBJ2-4; D tentatively fits TRBD1 or TRBD2 (6 bases each). V lost 7 bases to trimming and J lost 0 bases, with 13 bases between them. Per germline, CDR1 SQVTM and CDR2 ANQGSEA. The CDR3 runs to 14 residues. DNA for the CDR3: TGCAGCGCCTACGGGGGCGTAGCCAAAAACATTCAGTACTTC. Protein: CSAYGGVAKNIQYF.

The V and J genes are TRBV7-9 and TRBJ1-2, with D perhaps TRBD1 (5 bases). Trimming removed 1 base from V and 4 bases from J, with 13 bases in between. Germline loops: CDR1 SEHNR, CDR2 FQNEAQ (reference sequence). The CDR3 covers 15 residues. The CDR3 spells CASSLVPPGAYGYTF. The CDR3 DNA follows: TGTGCCAGCAGCTTAGTGCCTCCCGGGGCCTATGGCTACACCTTC.

This clonotype was observed a few times. V gene TRBV6-5 combines with J gene TRBJ1-2; 7 bases align to TRBD1. There are 15 residues in the CDR3. The V gene's germline CDR1 is MNHEY and CDR2 SVGAGI. J gave up 7 bases and V 0 bases, and 8 bases lay outside the gene matches. Here the CDR3 reads CASSYSRGAKSGYTF. The DNA of the CDR3 is TGTGCCAGCAGTTACTCCAGGGGGGCCAAGAGTGGCTACACCTTC.